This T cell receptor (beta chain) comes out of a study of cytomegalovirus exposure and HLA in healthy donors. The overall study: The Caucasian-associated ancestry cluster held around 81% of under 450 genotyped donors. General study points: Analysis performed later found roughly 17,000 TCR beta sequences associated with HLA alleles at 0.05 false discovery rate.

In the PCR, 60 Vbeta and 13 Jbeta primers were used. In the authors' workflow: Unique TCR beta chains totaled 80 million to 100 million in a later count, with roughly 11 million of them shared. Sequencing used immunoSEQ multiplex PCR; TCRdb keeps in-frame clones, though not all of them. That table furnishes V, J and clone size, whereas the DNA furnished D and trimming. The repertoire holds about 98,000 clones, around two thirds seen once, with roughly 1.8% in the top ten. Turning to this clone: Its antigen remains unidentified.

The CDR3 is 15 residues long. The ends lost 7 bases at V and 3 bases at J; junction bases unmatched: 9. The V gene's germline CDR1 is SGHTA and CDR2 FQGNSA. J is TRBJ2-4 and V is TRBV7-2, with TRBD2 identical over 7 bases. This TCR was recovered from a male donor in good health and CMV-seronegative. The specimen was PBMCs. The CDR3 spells CASTRPLADKNIQYF. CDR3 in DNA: TGTGCCAGCACCCGTCCCCTAGCGGACAAAAACATTCAGTACTTC.